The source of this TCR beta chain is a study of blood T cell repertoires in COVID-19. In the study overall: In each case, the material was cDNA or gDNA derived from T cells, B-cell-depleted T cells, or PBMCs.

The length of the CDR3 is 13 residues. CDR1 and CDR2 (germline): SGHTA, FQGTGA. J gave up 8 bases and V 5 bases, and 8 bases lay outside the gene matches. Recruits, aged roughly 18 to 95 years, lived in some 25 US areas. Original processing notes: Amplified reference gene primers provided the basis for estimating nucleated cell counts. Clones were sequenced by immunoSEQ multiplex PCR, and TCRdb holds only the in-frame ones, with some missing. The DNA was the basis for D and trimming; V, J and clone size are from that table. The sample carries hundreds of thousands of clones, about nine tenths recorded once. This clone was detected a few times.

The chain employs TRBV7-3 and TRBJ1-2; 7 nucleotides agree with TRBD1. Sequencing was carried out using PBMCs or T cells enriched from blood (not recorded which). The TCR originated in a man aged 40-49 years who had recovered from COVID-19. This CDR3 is CASSLGQEMGYTF. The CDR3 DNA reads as TGTGCCAGCAGCCTAGGACAGGAGATGGGCTACACCTTC.